This TCR beta chain was recovered during a study of blood T cell repertoires in COVID-19 (dated by TCRdb to 2018 to 2020). Looking at the study overall: Samples from collaborators originated in the United States, Italy and Spain and spanned both the acute and convalescent phases of COVID-19. The prospective study material was composed of cDNA or gDNA derived from T cells, B-cell-depleted T cells, or PBMCs. Subjects who had been exposed to COVID-19, were actively infected with it, or had recovered from it provided the deeply sampled blood TCRbeta repertoires that made up the dataset. A freely available public database, intended as a resource for researchers studying the immune response to SARS-CoV-2, is where the repertoires were released. The samples were drawn from two sources: the first 160 participants of the ongoing ImmuneRACE study, and 1,000 to 1,500 subjects contributed by 6 global collaborators. A de-identified subject ID, COVID-19 status, age in years and sex were almost always included in the sample metadata. Where available, HLA class I and class II types were taken from metadata supplied by the sample provider and were not determined by assay-based typing.

V was cut back by 6 bases and J by 4 bases, leaving a gap of 16 bases between them. The CDR3 starts with the cysteine, ends with the phenylalanine, and has 13 residues. The entry retains the CDR3 DNA only, 39 bases that are in frame from base 1. Reading the germline V gene gives CDR1 SQVTM and CDR2 ANQGSEA. Of note for this clone: Its recognized antigen is unknown. No base qualities exist here, and no much larger clone lies one base off it.

TCRbeta CDR3 regions were amplified from genomic DNA by means of the immunoSEQ Assay, a bias-controlled multiplex PCR. As for the original processing: Nucleated cell counts per sample were estimated from amplification of reference gene primers within the assay. Sequence reads were collapsed and filtered to measure the absolute abundance of every unique TCRbeta CDR3 rearrangement. Productive Simpson clonality was computed per sample as the square root of Simpson's diversity index over productive rearrangements. TCRdb limited this immuneACCESS table to in-frame rearrangements with V and J called. A share of clones is missing; checked studies link under half to unresolved V genes, and the rest is unexplained. V, J and clone size reflect that table, while D and trimming were determined from the DNA. Within this sample are approximately 310,000 clones, with over 75% of them counted one time only. The ten biggest clones cover about 8% of the sample.

Findings and caveats that apply to the study as a whole: The quantity of clinical and demographic metadata differed by source and by participant and was supplied without curation.

A second Seattle source provided samples from volunteer blood donors who had recovered from COVID-19. Each collaborating institution followed its own protocols to collect whole blood in K2EDTA tubes. For TCRbeta analysis, collaborators shipped samples in one of three forms: frozen whole blood, isolated PBMCs, or DNA extracted from either of those sample types. The chain joins TRBV29-1 to TRBJ2-7, with TRBD1 as a weak D call on 5 bases. This clonotype was obtained from a woman in her forties or fifties who had recovered from COVID-19. The sequencing input was peripheral blood. The bases read TGCAGCGTCGTCGGGCAGGGTCTATACGAGCAGTACTTC. Translated, this gives CSVVGQGLYEQYF.